This T cell receptor (beta chain) was sequenced for a study of breast tumors, draining lymph nodes, adjacent tissues. Samples came from axillary lymph nodes draining the breast cancer. TCRdb reanalysed the multiplex PCR reads using MiXCR and keeps one entry per CDR3 protein. The table has some 170,000 distinct CDR3 sequences, around 33% seen once; the top ten hold over 3.5%. The table lists this clonotype with a few counts. The germline gives CDR1 MNHEY, CDR2 SVGAGI. Trimming removed 5 bases from V and 0 bases from J, with 14 bases in between. The CDR3 sequence is 16 residues long. The sequencing sample was made of axillary lymph node tissue. The genes are TRBV6-5 and TRBJ2-1, with D tentatively TRBD1 (5 bases). The TCR comes from a female donor with breast cancer. Some clones in this sample may be carry-over from other donors' samples. The CDR3 is CASSPGRVPSYNEQFF. CDR3 DNA: TGTGCCAGCAGTCCCGGCAGGGTTCCCTCCTACAATGAGCAGTTCTTC.